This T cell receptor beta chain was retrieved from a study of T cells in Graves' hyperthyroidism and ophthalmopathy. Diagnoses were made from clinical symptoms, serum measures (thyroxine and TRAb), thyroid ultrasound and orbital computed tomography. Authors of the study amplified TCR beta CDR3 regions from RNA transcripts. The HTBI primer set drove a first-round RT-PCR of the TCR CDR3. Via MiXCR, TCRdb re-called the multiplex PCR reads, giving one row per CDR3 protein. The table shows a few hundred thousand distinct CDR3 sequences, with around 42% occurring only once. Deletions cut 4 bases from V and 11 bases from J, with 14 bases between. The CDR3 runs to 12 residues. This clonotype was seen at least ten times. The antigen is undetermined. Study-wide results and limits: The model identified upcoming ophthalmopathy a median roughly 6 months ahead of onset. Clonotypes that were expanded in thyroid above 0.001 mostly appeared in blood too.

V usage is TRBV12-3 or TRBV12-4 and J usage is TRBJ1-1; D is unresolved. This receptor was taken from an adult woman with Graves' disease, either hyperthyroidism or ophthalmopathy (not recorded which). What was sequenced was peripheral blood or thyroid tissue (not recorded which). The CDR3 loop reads CASSWAVQAAFF. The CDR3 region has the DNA TGTGCCAGCAGTTGGGCAGTTCAAGCGGCTTTCTTT.